Below, 3 T cell receptor beta chains from the same sample are listed, as sequenced in a study of blood T cell repertoires in COVID-19. The table came from immunoSEQ multiplex PCR; TCRdb's copy has only in-frame clones and leaves some out. The sample has approximately 270,000 clones, 70% to 90% seen once. Sequences were obtained from PBMCs or T cells enriched from blood (not recorded which). Receptors were obtained from a man aged 35 to 55 who had recovered from COVID-19.

The rearrangement joins TRBV6-5 to TRBJ2-3, with D possibly TRBD2 on 6 matching bases. Deletions cut 6 bases from V and 5 bases from J, with 15 bases between. The V gene's germline CDR1 is MNHEY and CDR2 SVGAGI. The CDR3 totals 14 residues. The CDR3 region has the DNA TGTGCCAGCAGGGAGAGTGGGCGGGGAGATACGCAGTATTTT. This sequence encodes CASRESGRGDTQYF.

This chain joins TRBV19 and TRBJ2-2, with 10 bases lining up with TRBD1. The CDR3 totals 14 residues. J was trimmed by 5 bases and V by 10 bases; bases with no gene match: 7. In germline, CDR1 is LNHDA, CDR2 SQIVND (reference sequence). CDR3 loop: CATGTGDGTGELFF. The CDR3 nucleotides read TGTGCCACCGGGACAGGGGATGGTACCGGGGAGCTGTTTTTT.

The chain recombines TRBV28 with TRBJ2-7; D possibly corresponds to TRBD1 (6 bases). Germline V gene lookup returns CDR1 MDHEN and CDR2 SYDVKM. The V end lost 5 bases, the J end lost 1 base, and 15 bases lay between the germline ends. The CDR3 extends over 15 amino acids. Here the CDR3 DNA reads TGTGCCAGCAGTCCCTACGCAGGGACATCCTACGAGCAGTACTTC. Translated: CASSPYAGTSYEQYF.